The 15 T cell receptor beta chains reported below all come from one sample, sequenced in a study of cytomegalovirus exposure and HLA in healthy donors. Vbeta (60) and Jbeta (13) primers were used in the PCR. This table comes from immunoSEQ multiplex PCR, and its TCRdb copy is limited to in-frame clones, with some not included. The sample lists roughly 200,000 clones, about four fifths seen once, with 1.5% to 2% in the top ten. Sequencing was carried out using PBMCs. All receptors come from a man in his forties in good health and CMV-seropositive.

The genes are TRBV2 and TRBJ1-1; D unresolved. V dropped 7 bases and J dropped 1 base, with 10 bases sitting between them. This CDR3 has 13 amino acids. Germline lookup yields CDR1 SNHLY and CDR2 FYNNEI. Written as DNA, the CDR3 is TGTGCCAGCAATCTAGAGACGAACACTGAAGCTTTCTTT. Translated, it gives CASNLETNTEAFF.

The V and J genes are TRBV5-6 and TRBJ2-3; 10 bases agree with TRBD1. V trimming: 4 bases; J trimming: 0 bases; junction bases outside the gene matches: 5. Germline CDR1 reads SGHDT; CDR2 reads YYEEEE. This CDR3 is built from 16 residues. The CDR3 DNA reads as TGTGCCAGCAGCACGGACAGGGGGGCTAGCACAGATACGCAGTATTTT. Protein sequence: CASSTDRGASTDTQYF.

The chain has TRBV13 and TRBJ2-7, with TRBD2 matching over 9 bases. Unmatched junction bases numbered 4, after V lost 2 bases and J lost 5 bases. Germline loops: CDR1 PRHDT, CDR2 FYEKMQ (reference sequence). The CDR3 is 14 residues long. The DNA for the CDR3 is TGTGCCAGCAGCTTAAGGGCTAGCGGGAACGAGCAGTACTTC. Translation: CASSLRASGNEQYF.

In nucleotides, the CDR3 is TGTGCCAGCACTCGGGATATGAATCAGCCCCAGCATTTT. Translation: CASTRDMNQPQHF. J is TRBJ1-5 and V is TRBV7-2; D unresolved. V was pared by 7 bases and J by 4 bases, with 11 bases between. Germline loops: CDR1 SGHTA, CDR2 FQGNSA. CDR3 length equals 13 residues.

V and J are TRBV10-1 and TRBJ1-5; D is uncertain. From germline, CDR1 is WNHNN and CDR2 SYGVQD (reference sequence). The V end lost 3 bases, the J end lost 0 bases, and 6 bases lay between the germline ends. CDR3 length equals 14 residues. The CDR3 region is CASSDQYSNQPQHF. The CDR3 coding sequence is TGCGCCAGCAGTGACCAGTATAGCAATCAGCCCCAGCATTTT.

The chain employs TRBV9 and TRBJ2-5; D possibly corresponds to TRBD2 (6 bases). Germline V gene sequence: CDR1 SGDLS, CDR2 YYNGEE. V lost 0 bases, J lost 2 bases, and 11 bases lay in between. CDR3 length: 15 amino acids. CDR3 nucleotide sequence: TGTGCCAGCAGCGTAGGACTAGATTTACAAGAGACCCAGTACTTC. Residues: CASSVGLDLQETQYF.

For the CDR3, the DNA is TGTGCCAGCTCGAAACTCGGGACTAGCGGGAGTTACGAGCAGTACTTC. Protein product: CASSKLGTSGSYEQYF. The chain uses TRBV28 and TRBJ2-7, with TRBD2 matching over 14 bases. Unmatched junction bases numbered 10, after V lost 8 bases and J lost 4 bases. The CDR3 totals 16 residues. Germline V CDR1 and CDR2: MDHEN, SYDVKM. The whole variable domain, filled in from reference TRBV28 and TRBJ2-7, reads DVKVTQSSRYLVKRTGEKVFLECVQDMDHENMFWYRQDPGLGLRLIYFSYDVKMKEKGDIPEGYSVSREKKERFSLILESASTNQTSMYLCASSKLGTSGSYEQYFGPGTRLTVT.

This rearrangement joins TRBV10-2 to TRBJ1-2, with TRBD1 matching over 7 bases. CDR3 size: 18 residues. The germline V gene encodes CDR1 WSHSY and CDR2 SAAADI. V lost 0 bases to trimming and J lost 7 bases; unmatched junction nucleotides: 17. The CDR3 DNA sequence: TGCGCCAGCAGTGAGTCAAGTCATAATGACAGGGACGCGGCTGGCTACACCTTC. This sequence encodes CASSESSHNDRDAAGYTF.

The chain has TRBV4-3 and TRBJ1-2; D is uncertain. CDR3 length: 14 residues. Germline V gene lookup returns CDR1 LGHNA and CDR2 YSLEER. V was cut by 6 bases and J by 8 bases, with 19 bases left in between. The CDR3 loop is CASSPTTRTRGYTF. The CDR3 coding sequence is TGCGCCAGCAGTCCAACCACCCGGACTAGAGGCTACACCTTC.

This sequence joins TRBV7-2 and TRBJ2-2; possibly TRBD1 for D (6 bases). The CDR3 has 15 residues. With 7 bases removed from V and 0 bases from J, the gap between germline ends came to 12 bases. Germline loops: CDR1 SGHTA, CDR2 FQGNSA. CDR3 protein: CASTAGGANTGELFF. The CDR3 region has the DNA TGTGCCAGCACAGCTGGGGGCGCGAACACCGGGGAGCTGTTTTTT.

The V and J genes are TRBV2 and TRBJ2-7, with D tentatively TRBD2 (6 bases). From germline, CDR1 is SNHLY and CDR2 FYNNEI. Trimming took off 8 bases at V and 3 bases at J, with 11 bases between the two ends. The CDR3 has 12 residues. CDR3 in DNA: TGTGCCAGCCAAACCGGGAGCTACGAGCAGTACTTC. It is translated as CASQTGSYEQYF. The whole variable domain, filled in from reference TRBV2 and TRBJ2-7, reads EPEVTQTPSHQVTQMGQEVILRCVPISNHLYFYWYRQILGQKVEFLVSFYNNEISEKSEIFDDQFSVERPDGSNFTLKIRSTKLEDSAMYFCASQTGSYEQYFGPGTRLTVT.

This chain connects TRBV9 to TRBJ2-2; 8 bases match TRBD2. V lost 0 bases and J lost 3; bases outside the gene matches: 1. Germline CDR1 reads SGDLS; CDR2 reads YYNGEE. CDR3 length: 15 residues. The CDR3 DNA reads as TGTGCCAGCAGCGTAGGGACTAGCTACACCGGGGAGCTGTTTTTT. It encodes CASSVGTSYTGELFF. The variable domain in full, with the rest retrieved from reference TRBV9 and TRBJ2-2, is DSGVTQTPKHLITATGQRVTLRCSPRSGDLSVYWYQQSLDQGLQFLIQYYNGEERAKGNILERFSAQQFPDLHSELNLSSLELGDSALYFCASSVGTSYTGELFFGEGSRLTVL.

The CDR3 loop reads CASSLGANTEAFF. DNA for the CDR3: TGTGCCAGCAGTCTGGGCGCGAACACTGAAGCTTTCTTT. This rearrangement joins TRBV25-1 to TRBJ1-1; D gene uncertain. Between the trimmed V and J ends, which lost 5 bases and 1 base, there was a span of 8 bases. Germline-derived CDR1 and CDR2 are MGHDK and SYGVNS. This CDR3 has 13 residues. The full variable domain, in which reference TRBV25-1 and TRBJ1-1 provide the parts outside the CDR3, is EADIYQTPRYLVIGTGKKITLECSQTMGHDKMYWYQQDPGMELHLIHYSYGVNSTEKGDLSSESTVSRIRTEHFPLTLESARPSHTSQYLCASSLGANTEAFFGQGTRLTVV.

The chain combines TRBV18 with TRBJ2-3, with 10 bases that match TRBD2. The V gene end was trimmed by 4 bases and the J gene end by 0 bases; junction bases not matched to a gene: 4. The CDR3 has 16 amino acids. The V gene's germline CDR1 is KGHSH and CDR2 LQKENI. DNA for the CDR3: TGTGCCAGCTCACTCAAGACTAGCGGGAGCACAGATACGCAGTATTTT. Its protein product is CASSLKTSGSTDTQYF.

The genes are TRBV6-5 and TRBJ2-7; the match to TRBD1 covers 7 bases. CDR1 and CDR2 (germline): MNHEY, SVGAGI. Losses at the gene ends were 6 bases for V and 5 bases for J; bases not matched to a gene: 7. CDR3 length: 13 amino acids. The CDR3 is CASSRQGVHEQYF. Here the CDR3 DNA reads TGTGCCAGCAGCCGTCAGGGGGTCCACGAGCAGTACTTC.